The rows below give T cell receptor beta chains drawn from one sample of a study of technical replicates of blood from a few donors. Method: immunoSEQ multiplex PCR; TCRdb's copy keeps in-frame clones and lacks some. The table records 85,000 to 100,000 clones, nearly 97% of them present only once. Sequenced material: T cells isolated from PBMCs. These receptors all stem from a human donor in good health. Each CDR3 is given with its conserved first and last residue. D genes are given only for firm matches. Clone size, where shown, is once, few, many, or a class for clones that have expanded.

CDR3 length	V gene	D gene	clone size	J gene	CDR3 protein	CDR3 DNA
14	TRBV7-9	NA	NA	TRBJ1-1	CASSLSRENTEAFF	TGTGCCAGCAGCTTGTCCAGGGAAAACACTGAAGCTTTCTTT
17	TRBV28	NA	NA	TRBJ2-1	CASSLASAASSYNEQFF	TGTGCCAGCAGTTTGGCGTCGGCGGCGTCCTCCTACAATGAGCAGTTCTTC
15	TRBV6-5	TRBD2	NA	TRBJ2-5	CASRKRGFHRETQYF	TGTGCCAGCAGAAAGCGGGGGTTCCATAGAGAGACCCAGTACTTC
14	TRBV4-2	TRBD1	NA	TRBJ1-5	CASSQTGGEQPQHF	TGTGCCAGCAGCCAAACAGGGGGCGAACAGCCCCAGCATTTT
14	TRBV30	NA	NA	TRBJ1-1	CAWSVPGYNTEAFF	TGTGCCTGGAGTGTACCAGGGTATAACACTGAAGCTTTCTTT
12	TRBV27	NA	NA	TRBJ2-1	CASSVGGNEQFF	TGTGCCAGCAGCGTTGGGGGGAATGAGCAGTTCTTC
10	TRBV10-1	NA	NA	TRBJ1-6	CASLHSPLHF	TGCGCCAGCCTCCATTCACCCCTCCACTTT
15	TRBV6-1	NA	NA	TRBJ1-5	CASSVSGYSNQPQHF	TGTGCCAGCAGTGTATCGGGTTATAGCAATCAGCCCCAGCATTTT
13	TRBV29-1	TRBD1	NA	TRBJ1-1	CSARDRGNTEAFF	TGCAGCGCCCGGGACAGGGGCAACACTGAAGCTTTCTTT
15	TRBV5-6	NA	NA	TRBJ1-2	CASSLPEDQGYGYTF	TGTGCCAGCAGCTTGCCCGAGGACCAGGGTTATGGCTACACCTTC
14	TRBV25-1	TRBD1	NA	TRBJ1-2	CASRDRGFNYGYTF	TGTGCCAGCAGAGACAGGGGATTTAACTATGGCTACACCTTC
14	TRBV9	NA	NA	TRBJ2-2	CASSPDRNTGELFF	TGTGCCAGCAGCCCGGACAGAAACACCGGGGAGCTGTTTTTT
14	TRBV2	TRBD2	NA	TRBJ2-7	CASIGGGTTHEQYF	TGTGCCAGCATAGGCGGGGGAACGACTCACGAGCAGTACTTC
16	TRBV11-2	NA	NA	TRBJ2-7	CASSPQRGNRSYEQYF	TGTGCCAGCAGCCCCCAGAGGGGGAACAGGTCCTACGAGCAGTACTTC
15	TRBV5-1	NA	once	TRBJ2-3	CASSPSGYSTDTQYF	TGCGCCAGCAGCCCCTCGGGGTACTCCACAGATACGCAGTATTTT
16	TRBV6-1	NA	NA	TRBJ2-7	CASSEALLGGAYEQYF	TGTGCCAGCAGTGAAGCGCTTCTAGGGGGGGCGTACGAGCAGTACTTC
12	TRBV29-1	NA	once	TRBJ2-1	CSVVLVENPQFF	TGCAGCGTTGTTCTCGTTGAGAATCCGCAGTTCTTC
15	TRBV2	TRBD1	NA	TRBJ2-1	CASSLALGTGDRQFF	TGTGCCAGCAGCCTGGCCCTCGGGACAGGGGATAGGCAGTTCTTC
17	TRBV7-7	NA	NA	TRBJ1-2	CASTPLERQSFNYGYTF	TGTGCTAGCACCCCACTCGAACGACAGAGCTTTAACTATGGCTACACCTTC